This TCR beta chain was documented in a study of blood T cells in healthy people across ages. Combining a sample-barcoded 5' primer with a J-beta primer mix, a second PCR ran for roughly 7 to 12 cycles. MiXCR was run by TCRdb on the 5' RACE reads, yielding one entry per CDR3 protein. This table holds some 710,000 distinct CDR3 sequences, more than 35% found once. The CDR3 length is 14 residues. The germline V gene encodes CDR1 MDHEN and CDR2 SYDVKM. Trimming removed 5 bases from V and 4 bases from J, with 13 bases in between. The receptor was derived from an older man in good health. The specimen was blood. The V gene is TRBV28, the J gene TRBJ2-3, with unresolved D. The CDR3 nucleotides read TGTGCCAGCAGTCCCCCCCAAGGTCCAGATACGCAGTATTTT. Its protein product is CASSPPQGPDTQYF.